The present TCR beta chain was sequenced within a study of T cell responses to AZD1222 COVID-19 vaccine. Notes on this clone: Its antigen remains unknown.

Using immunoSEQ multiplex PCR, the repertoire was profiled, and TCRdb retains in-frame clones only, with some absent. The sample shows fewer than 120,000 clones, 85% to 95% of them seen only once. This CDR3 comprises 16 residues. Trimming pared 3 bases from V and 9 bases from J, leaving 18 bases between. CDR1 LNHDA and CDR2 SQIVND come from the germline V gene (reference sequence). Whole-study findings and limits: There were mostly white British donors and more females than males, and clonal diversity was possibly underestimated. Researchers took repertoire samples only after the peak T cell response had come. Researchers report vaccine-associated CD4 TCRs spanning spike, with dominance at 160-218 and 743-854.

Sequenced material: peripheral blood, taken 28 days after the second AZD1222 dose. This receptor was obtained from an adult who received the AZD1222 COVID-19 vaccine. J is TRBJ1-6 and V is TRBV19; weak D call: TRBD1 (5 bases). Here the CDR3 reads CASSIRQFDGFSPLHF. The DNA for the CDR3 is TGTGCCAGTAGTATTCGACAGTTCGATGGATTTTCACCCCTCCACTTT.